This record concerns one T cell receptor beta chain sequence. Antigen specificity is unknown. The CDR3 runs 15 residues. Germline loops: CDR1 MNHEY, CDR2 SMNVEV (reference sequence). V lost 5 bases, J lost 5 bases, and 10 bases stayed unmatched. The normal lung sample lay at least 3 cm, and maximally far, from the tumour. This sample is drawn from a study of immune cell composition in non-small cell lung cancer. Study-level findings and limits: In adenocarcinoma, maximal tumour-associated clone frequency tracked TIL tumour reactivity.

Sequencing used immunoSEQ multiplex PCR; TCRdb keeps in-frame clones, though not all of them. The sample has around 6,100 clones, over 60% seen once; the top ten hold about 6.4%. The chain has TRBV27 and TRBJ2-5; 8 nucleotides match TRBD1. This TCR derives from a human donor with non-small cell lung cancer. Input material: non-adjacent lung tissue. CDR3 protein: CASSPQGARKETQYF. For the CDR3, the DNA is TGTGCCAGCAGTCCTCAGGGGGCGAGGAAGGAGACCCAGTACTTC.